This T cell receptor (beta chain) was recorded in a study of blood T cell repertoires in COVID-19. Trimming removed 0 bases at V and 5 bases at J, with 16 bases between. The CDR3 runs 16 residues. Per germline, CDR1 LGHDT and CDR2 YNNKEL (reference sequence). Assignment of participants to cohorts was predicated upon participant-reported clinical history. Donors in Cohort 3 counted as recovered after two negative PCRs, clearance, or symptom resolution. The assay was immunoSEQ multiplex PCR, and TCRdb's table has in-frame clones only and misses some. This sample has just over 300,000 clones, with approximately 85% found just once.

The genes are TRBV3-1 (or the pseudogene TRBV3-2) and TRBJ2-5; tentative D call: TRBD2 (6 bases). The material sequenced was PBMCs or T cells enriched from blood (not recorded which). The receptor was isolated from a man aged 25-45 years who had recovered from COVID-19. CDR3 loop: CASSQDVPRGSETQYF. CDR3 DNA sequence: TGTGCCAGCAGCCAAGACGTACCCCGGGGGTCTGAGACCCAGTACTTC.